The 25 T cell receptor beta chains presented below share a single source sample, sequenced in a study of cytomegalovirus exposure and HLA in healthy donors. The PCR was carried out with 60 Vbeta primers and 13 Jbeta primers. Sequencing was performed with immunoSEQ multiplex PCR; in TCRdb, only in-frame clones are kept and a portion is missing. In the table there are fewer than 75,000 clones, over 75% of which are singletons. The source material was PBMCs. All receptors come from a young woman in good health and CMV-seronegative.

This chain joins TRBV29-1 and TRBJ2-1; 9 nucleotides line up with TRBD1. Germline CDR1 SQVTM, CDR2 ANQGSEA. This CDR3 has 14 amino acids. Trimming cost V 8 bases and J 6 bases; bases outside gene matches: 11. The CDR3 DNA sequence: TGCAGCACCTTACAGGGGGCGCGCGGCAATGAGCAGTTCTTC. Its translation: CSTLQGARGNEQFF.

In this sample, this clone turned up a few times. CDR3 amino acids: CASRPGSENTEAFF. In nucleotides, the CDR3 is TGTGCCAGCCGCCCAGGGTCGGAGAACACTGAAGCTTTCTTT. The V and J genes are TRBV7-9 and TRBJ1-1, with D possibly being TRBD1 (5 bases). Trimming removed 8 bases from V and 1 base from J, with 14 bases in between. CDR3 length equals 14 residues. In germline, CDR1 is SEHNR, CDR2 FQNEAQ (reference sequence).

This chain uses TRBV5-1 with TRBJ2-2; 12 nucleotides line up with TRBD2. CDR3 size: 15 residues. The V segment lost 4 bases and the J segment 3 bases; nucleotides outside the gene matches: 1. The germline CDR1 and CDR2 sequences are SGHRS and YFSETQ. The chain's CDR3 is CASSRLAGDTGELFF. Here the CDR3 DNA reads TGCGCCAGCAGCCGACTAGCGGGGGACACCGGGGAGCTGTTTTTT.

This chain links TRBV6-5 with TRBJ2-7; D is unresolved. V was clipped by 3 bases and J by 6 bases, with 12 bases between them. Per germline, CDR1 MNHEY and CDR2 SVGAGI. The CDR3 runs 13 residues. The CDR3 DNA reads as TGTGCCAGCAGTTATTGGGCAGGAACCGAGCAGTACTTC. As protein: CASSYWAGTEQYF.

The chain employs TRBV5-8 and TRBJ1-2; D is possibly TRBD1 (5 bases). The CDR3 is 13 amino acids. CDR1 is SGHTS, CDR2 YDEGEE, per germline. V lost 4 bases and J 8 bases, leaving 15 bases between the germline ends. The CDR3 loop is CASSVRGGGGYTF. CDR3 nucleotides: TGTGCCAGCAGCGTCCGGGGGGGAGGAGGCTACACCTTC.

The chain couples TRBV28 to TRBJ1-1; 10 bases line up with TRBD1. Germline trimming cut 5 bases from V and 11 bases from J; bases unmatched to any gene: 14. Per the germline V gene, CDR1 is MDHEN and CDR2 is SYDVKM. The CDR3 runs 15 residues. The CDR3 here is CASSGGNIGTGDAFF. In DNA, the CDR3 is TGTGCCAGCAGTGGCGGCAATATAGGGACAGGGGATGCTTTCTTT.

In nucleotides, the CDR3 is TGTGCCAGCAGTTTTTCAACAACTAATGAAAAACTGTTTTTT. Translated: CASSFSTTNEKLFF. The gene calls are TRBV27 and TRBJ1-4; D remains unclear. The CDR3 length is 14 residues. Germline CDR1 reads MNHEY; CDR2 reads SMNVEV (reference sequence). The V end lost 3 bases, the J end lost 0 bases, and 5 bases lay between the germline ends.

The DNA of the CDR3 is TGTGCCAGCAGCCGAAGACACGGCCCCTACGAGCAGTACTTC. Residues: CASSRRHGPYEQYF. The chain carries TRBV7-8 and TRBJ2-7, with D unclear. V was pared by 5 bases and J by 2 bases, with 13 bases between. CDR1 is SGHVS and CDR2 is FQNEAQ in the germline V gene. The CDR3 contains 14 residues.

Only a few counts were recorded for this clone. CDR3 sequence reads: CASSPGSGSTYEQYF. CDR3 sequence (DNA): TGTGCCAGCAGCCCCGGTAGCGGTTCAACCTACGAGCAGTACTTC. The chain joins TRBV6-6 to TRBJ2-7; possibly TRBD2 for D (6 bases). Germline CDR1 and CDR2: MNHNY and SVGAGI (reference sequence). The CDR3 length is 15 residues. V dropped 6 bases and J dropped 2 bases, with 17 bases sitting between them.

The chain joins TRBV6-5 to TRBJ2-7; TRBD1 agrees at 10 bases. Germline values: CDR1 MNHEY, CDR2 SVGAGI. The CDR3 totals 13 residues. With V trimmed by 6 bases and J by 6 bases, 5 bases remained unmatched. The CDR3 loop is CASRRQGASEQYF. In DNA, the CDR3 is TGTGCCAGCAGACGACAGGGGGCAAGCGAGCAGTACTTC.

For this clone: This CDR3 is also generated by other DNA sequences in the sample. The gene calls are TRBV9 and TRBJ2-5, with D possibly TRBD2 on 5 matching bases. This CDR3 region has 13 residues. The ends were cut back, 0 bases at V and 5 bases at J, with 8 bases in the middle. Germline values: CDR1 SGDLS, CDR2 YYNGEE. CDR3 loop: CASSVDSGETQYF. In DNA form, the CDR3 reads TGTGCCAGCAGCGTAGATTCGGGGGAGACCCAGTACTTC.

In this sample, this clone turned up once. The chain joins TRBV30 to TRBJ1-1, with a tentative D call TRBD1 (6 bases). The CDR3 runs to 13 residues. Germline V CDR1 and CDR2: GTSNPN, SVGIG (reference sequence). V lost 3 bases to trimming and J lost 1 base, with 9 bases between them. The CDR3 region is CAWSPGQNTEAFF. CDR3 DNA sequence: TGTGCCTGGAGCCCGGGACAGAACACTGAAGCTTTCTTT.

This sequence joins TRBV5-1 and TRBJ2-3; tentative D call: TRBD2 (5 bases). The CDR3 totals 13 residues. V lost 6 bases to trimming and J lost 4 bases, with 12 bases between them. Looked up from germline, CDR1 is SGHRS and CDR2 is YFSETQ. The CDR3 nucleotides are TGCGCCAGCAAGAGGGAGTCCGCAGATACGCAGTATTTT. Its protein product is CASKRESADTQYF.

The chain couples TRBV6-5 to TRBJ2-1; 8 positions match TRBD2. The V gene end was trimmed by 6 bases and the J gene end by 7 bases; junction bases not matched to a gene: 11. There are 15 residues in the CDR3. Germline-derived CDR1 and CDR2 are MNHEY and SVGAGI. The CDR3 DNA follows: TGTGCCAGCAGCACCCCCACTAGCGGCTTAAATGAGCAGTTCTTC. Translation: CASSTPTSGLNEQFF.

The chain has TRBV5-1 and TRBJ2-7; D is perhaps TRBD1 (6 bases). Trimming removed 3 bases at V and 3 bases at J, with 7 bases between. Germline CDR1 reads SGHRS; CDR2 reads YFSETQ. This CDR3 has 12 amino acids. CDR3 DNA: TGCGCCAGCAGCTCGACAGGCTACGAGCAGTACTTC. It yields the protein CASSSTGYEQYF.

The chain recombines TRBV30 with TRBJ2-5; 7 positions agree with TRBD2. Trimming removed 0 bases from V and 4 bases from J; junction bases left unmatched: 8. CDR1 and CDR2 from the germline V gene are GTSNPN and SVGIG (reference sequence). This CDR3 spans 15 amino acids. The CDR3 nucleotides read TGTGCCTGGAGTGTAGGTGGGGGGGTCGGAGAGACCCAGTACTTC. Translating gives CAWSVGGGVGETQYF.

The chain couples TRBV4-3 to TRBJ2-2; D remains unclear. Germline lookup yields CDR1 LGHNA and CDR2 YSLEER. Trimming pared 0 bases from V and 9 bases from J, leaving 5 bases between. This CDR3 is built from 12 residues. CDR3 residues: CASSQDYRELFF. Here the CDR3 DNA reads TGCGCCAGCAGCCAAGATTACAGGGAGCTGTTTTTT.

The chain carries TRBV14 and TRBJ1-4; D uncertain. This CDR3 has 15 amino acids. Germline V gives CDR1 SGHDN, CDR2 FVKESK. V gave up 1 base and J gave up 3 bases, with 9 bases separating them. The CDR3 reads CASSQVVAPNEKLFF. CDR3 nucleotide sequence: TGTGCCAGCAGCCAAGTTGTAGCCCCTAATGAAAAACTGTTTTTT.

The chain recombines TRBV6-4 with TRBJ2-1, with TRBD2 matching 9 bases. The V gene end was trimmed by 2 bases and the J gene end by 4 bases; junction bases not matched to a gene: 6. The CDR3 runs to 16 residues. In germline, CDR1 is MRHNA, CDR2 SNTAGT. In nucleotides, the CDR3 is TGTGCCAGCAGTGACGGACTAGCGTTCTTATACAATGAGCAGTTCTTC. Its protein product is CASSDGLAFLYNEQFF.

This chain connects TRBV5-1 to TRBJ1-1; D is perhaps TRBD1 (5 bases). V shed 3 bases and J shed 0 bases, with 12 bases lying between them. Per germline, CDR1 SGHRS and CDR2 YFSETQ. The CDR3 is 15 residues long. The CDR3 DNA is TGCGCCAGCAGCTCAACCGGGGGTGTGAACACTGAAGCTTTCTTT. Protein sequence: CASSSTGGVNTEAFF.

The rearrangement joins TRBV6-5 to TRBJ2-7, with TRBD1 identical over 8 bases. With V trimmed by 6 bases and J by 0 bases, 4 bases remained unmatched. The CDR3 length is 14 residues. Germline V gene data show CDR1 as MNHEY and CDR2 as SVGAGI. The CDR3: CASSLDRASYEQYF. The DNA of the CDR3 is TGTGCCAGCAGCTTGGACAGGGCCTCCTACGAGCAGTACTTC.

The rearrangement links TRBV29-1 to TRBJ2-6; D is unresolved. The V end was cut by 5 bases, the J end by 1 base, with 9 bases between. This CDR3 comprises 14 residues. Looked up from germline, CDR1 is SQVTM and CDR2 is ANQGSEA. CDR3 in DNA: TGCAGCGTTAACAGTGGTTCTGGGGCCAACGTCCTGACTTTC. Protein sequence: CSVNSGSGANVLTF. Filled out from reference TRBV29-1 and TRBJ2-6, the complete variable domain reads SAVISQKPSRDICQRGTSLTIQCQVDSQVTMMFWYRQQPGQSLTLIATANQGSEATYESGFVIDKFPISRPNLTFSTLTVSNMSPEDSSIYLCSVNSGSGANVLTFGAGSRLTVL.

The chain links TRBV4-1 to TRBJ1-4; weak D call: TRBD1 (6 bases). CDR1 is MGHRA and CDR2 is YSYEKL in the germline V gene. V was trimmed by 0 bases and J by 8 bases, leaving 13 bases between them. CDR3 length: 15 residues. CDR3 coding DNA: TGCGCCAGCAGCCAAGATTTACAGGGTGGCGAAAAACTGTTTTTT. Translation: CASSQDLQGGEKLFF.

The chain links TRBV28 to TRBJ2-7; 11 positions agree with TRBD2. Germline CDR1 and CDR2: MDHEN and SYDVKM. CDR3 length: 17 residues. With V trimmed by 5 bases and J by 0 bases, 9 bases remained unmatched. The CDR3 DNA follows: TGTGCCAGCAGTCCACGACTAGCGGGGCGGAGCTCCTACGAGCAGTACTTC. It yields the protein CASSPRLAGRSSYEQYF.

CDR3 sequence reads: CASSLGGTGELFF. The DNA for the CDR3 is TGTGCCAGCAGTTTAGGGGGAACCGGGGAGCTGTTTTTT. The chain links TRBV5-4 to TRBJ2-2, with D possibly matching TRBD1 (6 bases). The CDR3 length is 13 residues. Germline CDR1 is SGHNT and CDR2 is YYREEE (reference sequence). Trimming left V 5 bases short and J 5 bases short, with 10 bases between. Full variable domain (outside the CDR3, taken from reference TRBV5-4 and TRBJ2-2): ETGVTQSPTHLIKTRGQQVTLRCSSQSGHNTVSWYQQALGQGPQFIFQYYREEENGRGNFPPRFSGLQFPNYSSELNVNALELDDSALYLCASSLGGTGELFFGEGSRLTVL.